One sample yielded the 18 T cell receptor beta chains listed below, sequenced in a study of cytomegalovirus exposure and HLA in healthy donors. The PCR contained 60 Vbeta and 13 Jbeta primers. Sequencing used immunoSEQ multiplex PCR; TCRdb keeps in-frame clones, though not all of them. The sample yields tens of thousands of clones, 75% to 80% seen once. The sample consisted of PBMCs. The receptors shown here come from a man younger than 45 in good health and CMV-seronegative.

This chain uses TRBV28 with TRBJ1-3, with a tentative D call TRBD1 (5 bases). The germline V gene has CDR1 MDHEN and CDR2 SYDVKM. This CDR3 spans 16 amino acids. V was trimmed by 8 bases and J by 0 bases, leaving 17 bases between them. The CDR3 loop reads CASCSQGFYSGNTIYF. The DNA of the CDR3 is TGTGCCAGCTGTAGTCAGGGCTTCTACTCTGGAAACACCATATATTTT.

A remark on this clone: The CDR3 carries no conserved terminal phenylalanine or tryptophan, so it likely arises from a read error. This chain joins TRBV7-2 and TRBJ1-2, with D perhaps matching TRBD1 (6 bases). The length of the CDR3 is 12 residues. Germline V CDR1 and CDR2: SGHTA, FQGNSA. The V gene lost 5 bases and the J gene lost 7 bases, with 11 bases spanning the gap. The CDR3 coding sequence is TGTGCCAGCAGCGGAAACAGGGCTGGCTACACCCTC. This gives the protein CASSGNRAGYTL.

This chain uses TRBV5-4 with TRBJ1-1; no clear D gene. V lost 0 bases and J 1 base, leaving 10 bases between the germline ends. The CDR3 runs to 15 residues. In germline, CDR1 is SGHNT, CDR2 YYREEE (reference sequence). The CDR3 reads CASSLAAGQNTEAFF. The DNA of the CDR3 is TGTGCCAGCAGCTTGGCGGCAGGTCAGAACACTGAAGCTTTCTTT.

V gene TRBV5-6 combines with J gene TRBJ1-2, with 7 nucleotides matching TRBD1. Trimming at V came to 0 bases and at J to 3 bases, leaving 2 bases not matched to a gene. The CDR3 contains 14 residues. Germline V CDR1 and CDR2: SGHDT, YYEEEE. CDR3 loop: CASSLDRGYYGYTF. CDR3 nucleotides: TGTGCCAGCAGCTTGGACAGGGGTTACTATGGCTACACCTTC.

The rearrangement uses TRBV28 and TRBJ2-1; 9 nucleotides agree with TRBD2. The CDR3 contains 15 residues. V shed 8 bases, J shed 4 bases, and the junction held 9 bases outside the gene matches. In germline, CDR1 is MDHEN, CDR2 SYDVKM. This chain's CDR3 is CASSKSSGDYNEQFF. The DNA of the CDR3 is TGTGCCAGCTCCAAGTCTAGCGGGGATTACAATGAGCAGTTCTTC.

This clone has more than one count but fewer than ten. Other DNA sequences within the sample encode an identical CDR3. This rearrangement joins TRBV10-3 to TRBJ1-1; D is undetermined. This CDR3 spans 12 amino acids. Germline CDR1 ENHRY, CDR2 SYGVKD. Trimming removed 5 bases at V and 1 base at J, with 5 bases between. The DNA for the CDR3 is TGTGCCATCAGTCCCGGGAACACTGAAGCTTTCTTT. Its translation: CAISPGNTEAFF.

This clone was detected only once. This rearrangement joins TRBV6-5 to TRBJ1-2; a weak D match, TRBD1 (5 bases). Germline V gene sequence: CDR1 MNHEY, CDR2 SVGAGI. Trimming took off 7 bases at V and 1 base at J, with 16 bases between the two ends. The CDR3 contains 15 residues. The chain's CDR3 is CASTLGRGINYGYTF. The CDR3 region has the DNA TGTGCCAGCACCCTCGGACGGGGGATTAACTATGGCTACACCTTC.

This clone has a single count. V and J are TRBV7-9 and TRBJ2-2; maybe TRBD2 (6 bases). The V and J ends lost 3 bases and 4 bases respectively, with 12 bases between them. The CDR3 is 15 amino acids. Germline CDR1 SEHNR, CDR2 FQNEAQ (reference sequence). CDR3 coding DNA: TGTGCCAGCAGCTTTCGACTAGGAGGCACCGGGGAGCTGTTTTTT. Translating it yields CASSFRLGGTGELFF.

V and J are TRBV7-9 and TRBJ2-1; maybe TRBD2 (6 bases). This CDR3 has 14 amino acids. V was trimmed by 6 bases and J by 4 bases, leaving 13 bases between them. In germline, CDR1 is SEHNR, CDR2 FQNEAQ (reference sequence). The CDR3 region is CASRSRGEYNEQFF. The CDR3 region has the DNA TGTGCCAGCAGATCCCGCGGGGAATACAATGAGCAGTTCTTC.

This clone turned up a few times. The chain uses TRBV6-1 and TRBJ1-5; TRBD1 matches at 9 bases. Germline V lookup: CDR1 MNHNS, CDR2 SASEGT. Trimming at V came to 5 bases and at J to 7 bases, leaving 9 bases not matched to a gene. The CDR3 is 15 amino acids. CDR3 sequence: CASSWDREKGQPQHF. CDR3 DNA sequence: TGTGCCAGCAGTTGGGACAGGGAGAAAGGACAGCCCCAGCATTTT.

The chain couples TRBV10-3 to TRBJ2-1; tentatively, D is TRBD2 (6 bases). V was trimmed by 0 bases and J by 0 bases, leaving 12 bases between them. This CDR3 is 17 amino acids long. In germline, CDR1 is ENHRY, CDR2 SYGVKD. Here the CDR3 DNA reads TGTGCCATCAGTGAGTCGATGGGCGGGGCCTCCTACAATGAGCAGTTCTTC. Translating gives CAISESMGGASYNEQFF.

The CDR3 spells CASSAGLAGRTGELFF. The CDR3 DNA sequence: TGTGCCAGCAGCGCGGGACTAGCGGGTCGTACCGGGGAGCTGTTTTTT. The chain recombines TRBV9 with TRBJ2-2; 12 positions match TRBD2. The J segment lost 5 bases and the V segment lost 3 bases, leaving 5 bases of the junction unmatched. Germline V gene lookup returns CDR1 SGDLS and CDR2 YYNGEE. CDR3 length: 16 amino acids.

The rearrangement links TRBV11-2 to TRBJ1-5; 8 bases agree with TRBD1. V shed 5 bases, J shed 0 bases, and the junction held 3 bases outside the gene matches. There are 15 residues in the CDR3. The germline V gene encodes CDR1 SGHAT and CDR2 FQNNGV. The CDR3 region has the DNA TGTGCCAGCAGCATTGACAGGGGTAGCAATCAGCCCCAGCATTTT. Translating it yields CASSIDRGSNQPQHF.

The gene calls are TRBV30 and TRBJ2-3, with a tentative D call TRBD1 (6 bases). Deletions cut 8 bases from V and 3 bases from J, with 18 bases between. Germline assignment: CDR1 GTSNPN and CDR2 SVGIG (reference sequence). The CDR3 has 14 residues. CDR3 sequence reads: CALAWGLRTDTQYF. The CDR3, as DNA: TGTGCCCTGGCTTGGGGGCTACGGACAGATACGCAGTATTTT. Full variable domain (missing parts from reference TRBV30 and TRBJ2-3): SQTIHQWPATLVQPVGSPLSLECTVEGTSNPNLYWYRQAAGRGLQLLFYSVGIGQISSEVPQNLSASRPQDRQFILSSKKLLLSDSGFYLCALAWGLRTDTQYFGPGTRLTVL.

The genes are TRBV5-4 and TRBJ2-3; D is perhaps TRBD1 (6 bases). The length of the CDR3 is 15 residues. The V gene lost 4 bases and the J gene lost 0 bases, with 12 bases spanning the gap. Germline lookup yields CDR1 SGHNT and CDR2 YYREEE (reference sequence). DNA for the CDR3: TGTGCCAGCAGCCCCTTCAGGGGTAGCACAGATACGCAGTATTTT. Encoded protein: CASSPFRGSTDTQYF.

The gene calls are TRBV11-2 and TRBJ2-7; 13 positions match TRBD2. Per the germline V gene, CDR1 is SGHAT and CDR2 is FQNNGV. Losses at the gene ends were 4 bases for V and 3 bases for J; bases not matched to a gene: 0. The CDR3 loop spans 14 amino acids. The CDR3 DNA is TGTGCCAGCAGCTGGACTAGCGGGAGCTACGAGCAGTACTTC. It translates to CASSWTSGSYEQYF.

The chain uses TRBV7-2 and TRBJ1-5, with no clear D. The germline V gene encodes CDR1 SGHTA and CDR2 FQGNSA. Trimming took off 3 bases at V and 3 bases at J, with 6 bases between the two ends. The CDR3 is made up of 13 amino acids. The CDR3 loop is CASSFAINQPQHF. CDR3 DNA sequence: TGTGCCAGCAGCTTTGCTATCAATCAGCCCCAGCATTTT. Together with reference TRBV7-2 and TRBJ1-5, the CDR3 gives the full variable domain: GAGVSQSPSNKVTEKGKDVELRCDPISGHTALYWYRQSLGQGLEFLIYFQGNSAPDKSGLPSDRFSAERTGGSVSTLTIQRTQQEDSAVYLCASSFAINQPQHFGDGTRLSIL.

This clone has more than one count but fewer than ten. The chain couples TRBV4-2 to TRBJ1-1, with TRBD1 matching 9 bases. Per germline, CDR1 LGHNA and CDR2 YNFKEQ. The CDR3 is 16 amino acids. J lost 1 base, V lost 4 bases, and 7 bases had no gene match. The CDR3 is CASSPTGTGSNTEAFF. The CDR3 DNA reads TGTGCCAGCAGCCCGACCGGGACAGGGTCGAACACTGAAGCTTTCTTT.